This TCR beta chain came from a study of T cell repertoires in cytomegalovirus infection. Background on the study: Matching HLA type, along with CMV infection, was indicated by public TCR beta signatures. Overall study findings and caveats: Based on cumulative public TCR beta family frequency, carriers of CMV plus the relevant HLA were identified.

There are 14 residues in the CDR3. Trimming took 5 bases from V and 8 from J, leaving 16 bases between them. The V gene's germline CDR1 is SGHTA and CDR2 FQGNSA. This clonotype was detected only a few times. The antigen remains undetermined. Each CDR3 protein gets one entry after TCRdb re-called the reads with MiXCR. The top ten hold about 14% of the sample, which has over 250,000 distinct CDR3 sequences, about 25% seen once. The TCR originated in a human donor in good health (CMV status not recorded). Some clones in this sample may be carry-over from other donors' samples. The sample consisted of PBMCs. V is TRBV7-2 and J is TRBJ2-1; D not resolved. DNA for the CDR3: TGTGCCAGCAGCCGCGGTGACCTGGGCTATGAGCAGTTCTTC. Translation: CASSRGDLGYEQFF.